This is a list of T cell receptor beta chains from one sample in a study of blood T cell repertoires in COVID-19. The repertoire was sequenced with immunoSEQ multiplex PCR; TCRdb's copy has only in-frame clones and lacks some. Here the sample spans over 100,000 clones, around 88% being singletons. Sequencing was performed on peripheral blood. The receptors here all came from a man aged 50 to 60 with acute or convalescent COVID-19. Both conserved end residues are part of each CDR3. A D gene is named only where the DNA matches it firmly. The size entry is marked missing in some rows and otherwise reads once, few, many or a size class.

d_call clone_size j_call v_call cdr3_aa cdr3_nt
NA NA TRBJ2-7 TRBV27 CASRPGHFITYEQYF TGTGCCAGCAGACCGGGACACTTCATTACCTACGAGCAGTACTTC
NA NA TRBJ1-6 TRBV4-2 CASSQDGTNYNSPLHF TGTGCCAGCAGCCAAGACGGGACAAATTATAATTCACCCCTCCACTTT
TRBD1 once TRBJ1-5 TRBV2 CASSELETGPFSKPQHF TGTGCCAGCAGTGAACTGGAGACAGGGCCCTTTTCAAAGCCCCAGCATTTT
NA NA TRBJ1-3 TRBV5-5 CASSQVADSGNTIYF TGTGCCAGCAGCCAAGTAGCCGACTCTGGAAACACCATATATTTT
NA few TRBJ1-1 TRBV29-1 CSVGEGDTEAFF TGCAGCGTGGGAGAGGGCGACACTGAAGCTTTCTTT
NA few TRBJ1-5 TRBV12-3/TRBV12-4 CASSTGGNQPQHF TGTGCCAGCAGTACGGGTGGCAATCAGCCCCAGCATTTT
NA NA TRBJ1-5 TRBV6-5 CASGPPNQPQHF TGTGCCAGCGGCCCCCCCAATCAGCCCCAGCATTTT
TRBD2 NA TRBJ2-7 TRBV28 CASSPLTGTSLVEQYF TGTGCCAGCAGTCCTCTAACCGGGACTAGCTTGGTTGAGCAGTACTTC
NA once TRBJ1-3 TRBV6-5 CASSYGVGNTIYF TGTGCCAGCAGTTACGGAGTTGGAAACACCATATATTTT
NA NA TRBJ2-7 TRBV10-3 CAISESGGRDLRYEQYF TGTGCCATCAGTGAGTCCGGGGGTAGGGACTTGCGCTACGAGCAGTACTTC
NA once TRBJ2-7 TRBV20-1 CSASSPRGGADEQYF TGCAGTGCTAGTTCCCCGCGCGGGGGCGCCGACGAGCAGTACTTC
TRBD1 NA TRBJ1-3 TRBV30 CAWRQGAGNTIYF TGTGCCTGGAGACAGGGGGCTGGAAACACCATATATTTT
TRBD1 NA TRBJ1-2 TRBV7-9 CASSRGTGEGYTF TGTGCCAGCAGTCGCGGGACAGGGGAAGGCTACACCTTC
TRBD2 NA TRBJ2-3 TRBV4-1 CASSQEGAGSSTDTQYF TGCGCCAGCAGCCAAGAAGGAGCGGGATCTAGCACAGATACGCAGTATTTT
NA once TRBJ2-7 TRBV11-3 CASSIPTGEQYF TGTGCCAGCAGCATACCTACGGGGGAGCAGTACTTC
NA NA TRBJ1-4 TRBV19 CASSIRGSEEKLFF TGTGCCAGTAGTATCAGGGGTTCCGAGGAAAAACTGTTTTTT
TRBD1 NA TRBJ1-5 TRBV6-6 CASSYGTENQPQHF TGTGCCAGCAGTTATGGGACAGAGAATCAGCCCCAGCATTTT
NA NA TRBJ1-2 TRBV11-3 CASSRRGDGYTF TGTGCCAGCAGCCGCCGGGGAGATGGCTACACCTTC
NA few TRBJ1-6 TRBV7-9 CASSSQGGSPLHF TGTGCCAGCAGCTCGCAAGGAGGATCACCCCTCCACTTT
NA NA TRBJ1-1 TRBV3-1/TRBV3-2 CASSQRGGDTEAFF TGTGCCAGCAGCCAACGGGGGGGGGACACTGAAGCTTTCTTT
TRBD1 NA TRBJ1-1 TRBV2 CASNGQGNRLNTEAFF TGTGCCAGCAATGGACAGGGGAACCGCTTGAACACTGAAGCTTTCTTT
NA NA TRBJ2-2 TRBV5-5 CASSGVSTGSGELFF TGTGCCAGCAGCGGGGTCTCCACGGGGTCCGGGGAGCTGTTTTTT
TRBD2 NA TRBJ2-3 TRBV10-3 CAISVGVSGGTDTQYF TGTGCCATCAGTGTGGGTGTGAGCGGGGGCACAGATACGCAGTATTTT
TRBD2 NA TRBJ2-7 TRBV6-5 CASTPLAGAAEQYF TGTGCCAGCACCCCTCTAGCGGGAGCTGCCGAGCAGTACTTC
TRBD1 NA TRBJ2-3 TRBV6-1 CASSEATGLTDTQYF TGTGCCAGCAGTGAAGCGACAGGGCTAACAGATACGCAGTATTTT
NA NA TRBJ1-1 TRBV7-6 CASSLFGVNTEAFF TGTGCCAGCAGCTTATTCGGGGTGAACACTGAAGCTTTCTTT
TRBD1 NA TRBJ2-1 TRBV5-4 CASSGGQDYEQFF TGTGCCAGCAGCGGTGGACAGGATTATGAGCAGTTCTTC
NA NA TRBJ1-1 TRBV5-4 CASSPYQNTEAFF TGTGCCAGCAGCCCCTATCAGAACACTGAAGCTTTCTTT
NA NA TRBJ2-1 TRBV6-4 CASSPSSGGDLNEQFF TGTGCCAGCAGCCCCTCAAGCGGAGGGGACCTCAATGAGCAGTTCTTC
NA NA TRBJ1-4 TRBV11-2 CASNHTGRDEKLFF TGTGCCAGCAACCATACAGGGAGGGATGAAAAACTGTTTTTT
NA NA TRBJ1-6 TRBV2 CASSEIPAGVGAPLHF TGTGCCAGCAGTGAAATCCCCGCAGGGGTCGGGGCACCCCTCCACTTT
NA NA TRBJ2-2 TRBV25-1 CASSESANTGELFF TGTGCCAGCAGTGAATCCGCGAACACCGGGGAGCTGTTTTTT
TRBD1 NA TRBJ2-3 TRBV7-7 CASSPGTGGTDTQYF TGTGCTAGCAGCCCCGGGACAGGAGGGACAGATACGCAGTATTTT
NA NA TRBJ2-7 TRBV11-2 CASSLVEGAYEQYF TGTGCCAGCAGCTTAGTCGAAGGGGCCTACGAGCAGTACTTC
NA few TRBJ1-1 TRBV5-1 CASSSGSGVYHTEAFF TGCGCCAGCAGCTCGGGGTCCGGGGTATACCACACTGAAGCTTTCTTT
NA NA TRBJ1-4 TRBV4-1 CASSQVGLGQEKLFF TGCGCCAGCAGCCAAGTTGGACTGGGACAAGAAAAACTGTTTTTT
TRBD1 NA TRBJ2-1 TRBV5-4 CASSPARDRVGVNEQFF TGTGCCAGCAGCCCCGCACGGGACAGGGTAGGGGTCAATGAGCAGTTCTTC
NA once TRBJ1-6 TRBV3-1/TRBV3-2 CASSEKPREIYNSPLHF TGTGCCAGCAGCGAAAAACCGAGGGAAATCTATAATTCACCCCTCCACTTT
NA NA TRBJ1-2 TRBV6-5 CASSSYRAGGYTF TGTGCCAGCAGTTCATACAGGGCTGGAGGCTACACCTTC
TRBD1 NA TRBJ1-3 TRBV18 CASSPDRAGNTIYF TGTGCCAGCTCACCCGACAGGGCTGGAAACACCATATATTTT
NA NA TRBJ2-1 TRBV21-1 CASSLTSGGAEPYNEQFF TGTGCCAGCAGCCTGACTAGCGGGGGGGCCGAACCCTACAATGAGCAGTTCTTC
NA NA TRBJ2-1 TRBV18 CASSPAGINEQFF TGTGCCAGCTCACCGGCAGGTATAAACGAGCAGTTCTTC
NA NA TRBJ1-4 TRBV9 CASSTPVREASEKLFF TGTGCCAGCAGCACTCCGGTCCGAGAGGCTAGTGAAAAACTGTTTTTT
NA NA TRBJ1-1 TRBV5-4 CASSFQENTEAFF TGTGCCAGCAGCTTCCAGGAGAACACTGAAGCTTTCTTT
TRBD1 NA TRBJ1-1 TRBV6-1 CASREHRQGRGNTEAFF TGTGCCAGCAGGGAACACAGACAGGGAAGAGGGAACACTGAAGCTTTCTTT
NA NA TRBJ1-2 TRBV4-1 CASSQVEKLYSIIYGYTF TGCGCCAGCAGCCAAGTCGAAAAACTGTACAGTATCATCTATGGCTACACCTTC
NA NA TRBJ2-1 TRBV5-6 CASSLRPEDEQFF TGTGCCAGCAGCTTAAGGCCGGAGGATGAGCAGTTCTTC
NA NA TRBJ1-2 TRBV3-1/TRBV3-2 CASSPTGASYGYTF TGTGCCAGCAGCCCGACAGGTGCCTCCTATGGCTACACCTTC
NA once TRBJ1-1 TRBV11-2 CASSPYLGDGTEAFF TGTGCCAGCAGCCCTTATCTAGGGGATGGCACTGAAGCTTTCTTT
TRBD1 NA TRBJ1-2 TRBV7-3 CASSLTGQGSLSGYTF TGTGCCAGCAGCTTAACGGGACAGGGGTCACTCTCTGGCTACACCTTC
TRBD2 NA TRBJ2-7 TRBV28 CASSASGSATYEQYF TGTGCCAGCAGCGCTAGCGGGAGCGCTACCTACGAGCAGTACTTC
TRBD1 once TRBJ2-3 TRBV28 CASSQRDRGLTDTQYF TGTGCCAGCAGTCAGCGGGACAGGGGTCTCACAGATACGCAGTATTTT
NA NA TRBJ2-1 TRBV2 CASSYGQSNYNEQFF TGTGCCAGCAGTTACGGACAGTCCAACTACAATGAGCAGTTCTTC
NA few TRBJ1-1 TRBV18 CASSQGGVGNTEAFF TGTGCCAGCTCACAAGGGGGAGTAGGGAACACTGAAGCTTTCTTT
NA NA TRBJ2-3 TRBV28 CASRSFGLGADTQYF TGTGCCAGCAGATCCTTCGGTTTAGGGGCGGATACGCAGTATTTT
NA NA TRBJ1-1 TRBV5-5 CASSLGGLGTEAFF TGTGCCAGCAGCTTGGGAGGGCTGGGGACTGAAGCTTTCTTT
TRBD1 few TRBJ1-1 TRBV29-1 CSVGQGFYTEAFF TGCAGCGTGGGACAGGGGTTCTACACTGAAGCTTTCTTT
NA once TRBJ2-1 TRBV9 CASSPMGASSGEQFF TGTGCCAGCAGCCCGATGGGGGCCTCGTCTGGTGAGCAGTTCTTC
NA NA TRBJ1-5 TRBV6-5 CASSPQVPPHQPQHF TGTGCCAGCAGCCCCCAGGTCCCGCCCCATCAGCCCCAGCATTTT
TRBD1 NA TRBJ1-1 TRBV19 CASTRAGGLYTEAFF TGTGCCAGTACCAGGGCAGGGGGCCTGTACACTGAAGCTTTCTTT